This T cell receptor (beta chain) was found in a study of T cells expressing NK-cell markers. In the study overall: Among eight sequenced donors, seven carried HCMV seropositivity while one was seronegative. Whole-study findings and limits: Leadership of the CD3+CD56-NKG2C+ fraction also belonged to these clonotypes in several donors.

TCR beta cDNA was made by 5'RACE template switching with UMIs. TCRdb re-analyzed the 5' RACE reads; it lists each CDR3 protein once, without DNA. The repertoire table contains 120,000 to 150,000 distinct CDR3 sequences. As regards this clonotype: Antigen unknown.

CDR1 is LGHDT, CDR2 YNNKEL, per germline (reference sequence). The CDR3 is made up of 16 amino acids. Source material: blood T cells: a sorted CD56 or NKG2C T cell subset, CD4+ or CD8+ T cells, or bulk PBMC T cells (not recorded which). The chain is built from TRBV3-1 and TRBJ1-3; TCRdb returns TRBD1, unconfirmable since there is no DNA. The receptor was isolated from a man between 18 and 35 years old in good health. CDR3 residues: CASSHPGRSSGNTIYF.